The T cell receptor (beta chain) under discussion was sequenced for a study of T-cell memory formation after mild COVID-19. Study context: The two donors had largely donor-specific TCR clusters.

Overall study results and limits: Largely, contracting CD4+ clones fell within CM and EM, and contracting CD8+ clones within EMRA.

The TCR alpha and TCR beta cDNA libraries, bearing sample barcodes and UMIs, were generated by 5'RACE using constant-segment primers. TCRdb recomputed calls from the 5' RACE reads with MiXCR, one row per CDR3 protein. The table shows 70,000 to 100,000 distinct CDR3 sequences, with 10% to 15% occurring only once. The CDR3 extends over 15 amino acids. CDR1 SGHTA and CDR2 FQGTGA come from the germline V gene. V lost 5 bases, J lost 4 bases, and 6 bases stayed unmatched. A remark on this clonotype: Its antigen is unknown.

The sequence derives from an adult woman who had mild COVID-19 (a few samples of this study predate the infection). Cell type and time point are not known. The J gene is TRBJ2-5, the V gene TRBV7-3; 11 nucleotides align to TRBD2. Sample: PBMCs or a T cell subset sorted from them (not recorded which). The CDR3 here is CASSLLAGGRETQYF. CDR3 in DNA: TGTGCCAGCAGCCTTCTAGCGGGAGGAAGAGAGACCCAGTACTTC.